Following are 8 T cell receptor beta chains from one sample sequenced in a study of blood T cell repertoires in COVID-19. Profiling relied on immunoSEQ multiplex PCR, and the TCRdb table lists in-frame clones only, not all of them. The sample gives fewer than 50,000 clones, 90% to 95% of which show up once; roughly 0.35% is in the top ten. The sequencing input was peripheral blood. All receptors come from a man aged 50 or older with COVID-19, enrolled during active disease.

In DNA form, the CDR3 reads TGTGCCACCAGCAGAGATGGTGGGGCCGGGAGCTTTGGCTATGGCTACACCTTC. Its translation is CATSRDGGAGSFGYGYTF. V gene TRBV15 combines with J gene TRBJ1-2; a weak D match, TRBD1 (5 bases). The length of the CDR3 is 18 residues. V was clipped by 0 bases and J by 4 bases, with 21 bases between them. Germline V CDR1 and CDR2: LNHNV, YYDKDF (reference sequence).

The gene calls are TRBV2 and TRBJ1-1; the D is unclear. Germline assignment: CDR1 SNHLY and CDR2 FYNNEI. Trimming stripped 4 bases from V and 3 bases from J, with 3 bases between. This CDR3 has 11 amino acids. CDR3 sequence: CASSADTEAFF. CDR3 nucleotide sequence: TGTGCCAGCAGTGCGGACACTGAAGCTTTCTTT. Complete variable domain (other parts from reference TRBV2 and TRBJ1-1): EPEVTQTPSHQVTQMGQEVILRCVPISNHLYFYWYRQILGQKVEFLVSFYNNEISEKSEIFDDQFSVERPDGSNFTLKIRSTKLEDSAMYFCASSADTEAFFGQGTRLTVV.

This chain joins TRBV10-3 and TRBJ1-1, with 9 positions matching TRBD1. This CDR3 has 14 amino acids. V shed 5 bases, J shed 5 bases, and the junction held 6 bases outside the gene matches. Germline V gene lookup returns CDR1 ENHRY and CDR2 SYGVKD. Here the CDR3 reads CAISTGGMGTEAFF. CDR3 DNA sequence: TGTGCCATCAGTACAGGGGGCATGGGAACTGAAGCTTTCTTT.

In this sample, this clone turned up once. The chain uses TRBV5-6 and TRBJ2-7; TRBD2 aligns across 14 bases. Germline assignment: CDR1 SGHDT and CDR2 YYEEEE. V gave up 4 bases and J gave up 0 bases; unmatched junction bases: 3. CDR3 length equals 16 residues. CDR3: CASSPGLAGVSYEQYF. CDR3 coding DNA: TGTGCCAGCAGCCCGGGACTAGCGGGGGTCTCCTACGAGCAGTACTTC.

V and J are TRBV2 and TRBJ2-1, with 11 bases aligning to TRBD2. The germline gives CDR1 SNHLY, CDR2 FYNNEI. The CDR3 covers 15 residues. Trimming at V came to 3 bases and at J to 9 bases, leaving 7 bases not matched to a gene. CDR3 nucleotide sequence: TGTGCCAGCAGTGAGGGGACTAGCGGTTCTGGTGAGCAGTTCTTC. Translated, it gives CASSEGTSGSGEQFF.

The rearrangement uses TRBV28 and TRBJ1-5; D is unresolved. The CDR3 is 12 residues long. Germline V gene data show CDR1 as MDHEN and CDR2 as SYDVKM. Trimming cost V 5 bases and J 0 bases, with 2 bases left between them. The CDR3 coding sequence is TGTGCCAGCAGTCATAGCAATCAGCCCCAGCATTTT. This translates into CASSHSNQPQHF.

The CDR3 protein is CASSYSSGGGETQYF. The CDR3 region has the DNA TGTGCCAGCAGTTACTCGAGCGGGGGCGGTGAGACCCAGTACTTC. This chain links TRBV6-6 with TRBJ2-5; 8 nucleotides align to TRBD2. The CDR3 spans 15 residues. V was clipped by 0 bases and J by 5 bases; unmatched bases: 5. CDR1 is MNHNY and CDR2 is SVGAGI in the germline V gene (reference sequence).

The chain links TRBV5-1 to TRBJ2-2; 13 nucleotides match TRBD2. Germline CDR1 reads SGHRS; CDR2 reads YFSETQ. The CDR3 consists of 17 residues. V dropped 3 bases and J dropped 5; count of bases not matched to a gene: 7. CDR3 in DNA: TGCGCCAGCAGCTGGACTAGCGGGAGAAGGGGTACCGGGGAGCTGTTTTTT. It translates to CASSWTSGRRGTGELFF.